This TCR beta chain was identified during a study of human T cells and chemical hapten exposure. Study background: Mostly female patients had alopecia areata, totalis or universalis.

Stated time point: patch test 1, 2 weeks after DPC sensitization. The treatment: therapeutic diphenylcyclopropenone sensitization with weekly scalp DPC. Suited to DPC and affected by alopecia, the donors ranged from 18 to 70 years old. In germline, CDR1 is SGHTA, CDR2 FQGNSA. Trimming took 4 bases from V and 8 from J, leaving 23 bases between them. CDR3 size: 16 residues. In TCRdb, the RACE reads were re-called with MiXCR into one record per CDR3 protein. The sample lists about 110,000 distinct CDR3 sequences; 9.5% to 12% were seen once. The receptor's source is a woman aged 40 to 49 with alopecia areata. Some clones in this sample may be carry-over from other donors' samples. This sample comprised whole blood, obtained in connection with sensitization to the hapten diphenylcyclopropenone (DPC). This rearrangement joins TRBV7-2 to TRBJ1-1; D unresolved. The CDR3 loop is CASSSPLGQPEAEAFF. CDR3 nucleotides: TGTGCCAGCAGCTCCCCACTCGGGCAGCCAGAAGCCGAAGCTTTCTTT. The whole variable domain, filled in from reference TRBV7-2 and TRBJ1-1, reads GAGVSQSPSNKVTEKGKDVELRCDPISGHTALYWYRQSLGQGLEFLIYFQGNSAPDKSGLPSDRFSAERTGGSVSTLTIQRTQQEDSAVYLCASSSPLGQPEAEAFFGQGTRLTVV.